The rows below give T cell receptor beta chains drawn from one sample of a study of naive and memory T cell subsets. TCRdb called the UMI-ligation and nested PCR reads again in MiXCR, with one record for every CDR3 protein. The sample carries 120,000 to 150,000 distinct CDR3 sequences, approximately 17% recorded once. Sample: naive CD4+ T cells from blood. The receptors come from a human donor in good health. The CDR3 runs from the conserved cysteine through the conserved F or W. Fields, in order: J gene, V gene, clone size, D gene, CDR3 DNA, CDR3 protein. The D gene is left open where the match is weak. For some rows the clone size is stated as once, few or many, or as a class when expanded; others skip it.

>TRBJ2-3|TRBV5-1|once|TRBD2
TGCGCCAGCAGCAGACTAGGACTAGCGGGGGTGAAAAGGAGCACAGATACGCAGTATTTT
CASSRLGLAGVKRSTDTQYF
>TRBJ2-1|TRBV5-1|once|.
TGCGCCAGCAGCTTGGCCCCGGGAAGCTCCTACAATGAGCAGTTCTTC
CASSLAPGSSYNEQFF
>TRBJ2-7|TRBV5-1|.|.
TGCGCCAGCAGCATAAGGAGGGTAGCGCGAACCTACGAGCAGTACTTC
CASSIRRVARTYEQYF
>TRBJ2-1|TRBV6-2/TRBV6-3|many|.
TGTGCCAGCAGTTACGCCGAGCGGAGCTACAATGAGCAGTTCTTC
CASSYAERSYNEQFF
>TRBJ2-1|TRBV20-1|.|TRBD1
TGCAGTGCCAACCGGGACAGCTCCTACAATGAGCAGTTCTTC
CSANRDSSYNEQFF
>TRBJ2-7|TRBV11-2|once|TRBD1
TGTGCCAGCAGCCGTTATGGGACAGGGAGTGTCTACGAGCAGTACTTC
CASSRYGTGSVYEQYF
>TRBJ2-1|TRBV7-2|.|.
TGTGCCAGCAGCGCGGGACGTTACAATGAGCAGTTCTTC
CASSAGRYNEQFF
>TRBJ1-1|TRBV29-1|.|.
TGCAGCGTCCAACAGTCAATGAACACTGAAGCTTTCTTT
CSVQQSMNTEAFF
>TRBJ1-5|TRBV14|.|.
TGTGCCAGCAGCTACGATAGGGGGCAGCCCCAGCATTTT
CASSYDRGQPQHF
>TRBJ2-2|TRBV19|.|.
TGTGCCAGTAGTCATACAAAACCGAACACCGGGGAGCTGTTTTTT
CASSHTKPNTGELFF
>TRBJ2-3|TRBV2|many|.
TGTGCCAGCAGTGTTGGGACATCAGGAGGCACAGATACGCAGTATTTT
CASSVGTSGGTDTQYF
>TRBJ2-1|TRBV30|.|.
TGTGCCTGGAGTGCCTCATCGCTTGGGGTTGAGCAGTTCTTC
CAWSASSLGVEQFF
>TRBJ2-1|TRBV5-1|.|.
TGCGCCAGCAGCTACCCTGGGGGGAGTGAGCAGTTCTTC
CASSYPGGSEQFF
>TRBJ2-3|TRBV18|.|TRBD2
TGTGCCAGCTCACTAGGACTAGGCCTCGGAGATACGCAGTATTTT
CASSLGLGLGDTQYF
>TRBJ1-2|TRBV5-4|.|.
TGTGCCAGCAACACCCAGGGGCTCGACTATGGCTACACCTTC
CASNTQGLDYGYTF
>TRBJ2-2|TRBV7-9|few|.
TGTGCCAGCAGCGTCACCAGGAACACCGGGGAGCTGTTTTTT
CASSVTRNTGELFF
>TRBJ2-3|TRBV20-1|few|TRBD1
TGCAGTGCTCCGGACAGGGCTGGCACAGATACGCAGTATTTT
CSAPDRAGTDTQYF
>TRBJ2-7|TRBV6-2/TRBV6-3|many|.
TGTGCCAGCAGTTACTCGCGCTCCTACGAGCAGTACTTC
CASSYSRSYEQYF
>TRBJ1-5|TRBV20-1|.|.
TGCAGTGCTAGAGTGGGACCGTTCCCTTCCAATCAGCCCCAGAATTTT
CSARVGPFPSNQPQNF
>TRBJ2-2|TRBV10-3|few|.
TGTGCCATCACGGCAGCAGACACCGGGGAGCTGTTTTTT
CAITAADTGELFF
>TRBJ2-7|TRBV2|few|TRBD2
TGTGCCAGCAGTGCCCTTAATAGCGGGAAGCCGTACTTC
CASSALNSGKPYF
>TRBJ2-5|TRBV29-1|.|TRBD1
TGCAGCGTATACAGGGGCGAAGAGACCCAGTACTTC
CSVYRGEETQYF
>TRBJ2-7|TRBV6-5|few|TRBD2
TGTGCCAGCAGAAGGGAGGGACTAGCGGGAGGTCACGAGCAGTACTTC
CASRREGLAGGHEQYF
>TRBJ1-2|TRBV29-1|.|.
TGCACCATTACAGACGAGGGCTATGGCTACACCTTC
CTITDEGYGYTF
>TRBJ2-3|TRBV6-6|few|TRBD2
TGTGCCAGCAGTTACTCTCGACTAGCGGGAGTATCGGATACGCAGTATTTT
CASSYSRLAGVSDTQYF
>TRBJ2-1|TRBV2|.|.
TGTGCCAGCATCCGGGGGAGTGGGAATGAGCAGTTCTTC
CASIRGSGNEQFF
>TRBJ2-3|TRBV6-6|many|TRBD2
TGTGCCAGCAGTTACCGAAGCGGGAGACTAAGCACAGATACGCAGTATTTT
CASSYRSGRLSTDTQYF
>TRBJ1-4|TRBV6-1|once|.
TGTGCCAGCAGTGAAGTCTTATTCGGGACCTCTCGGGCTAATGAAAAACTGTTTTTT
CASSEVLFGTSRANEKLFF
>TRBJ2-1|TRBV7-2|.|TRBD1
TGTGCCAGCAGCTTGGCCGGACAGGGGGGCGCCTACAATGAGCAGTTCTTC
CASSLAGQGGAYNEQFF
>TRBJ2-3|TRBV7-2|many|.
TGTGCCAGCAGCTTAGAGATGGCGGATACGCAGTATTTT
CASSLEMADTQYF
>TRBJ1-5|TRBV6-2/TRBV6-3|.|.
TGTGCCAGCAGTTACTCACCGTTTTTGCCCCAGCATTTT
CASSYSPFLPQHF
>TRBJ1-6|TRBV11-2|few|.
TGTGCCAGCAGCTTCACGGAAAATAATTCACCCCTCCACTTT
CASSFTENNSPLHF
>TRBJ2-7|TRBV28|few|TRBD1
TGTGCCAGCAGTTTTAGGGACAGCCGAGTGGAGCAGTACTTC
CASSFRDSRVEQYF
>TRBJ2-7|TRBV28|many|TRBD2
TGTGCCAGCAGTCTCTCGGGACTAGCGGTCTACGAGCAGTACTTC
CASSLSGLAVYEQYF
>TRBJ1-4|TRBV5-1|.|TRBD1
TGCGCCAGCAGATGGACAGGGGCTAGTGAAAAACTGTTTTTT
CASRWTGASEKLFF
>TRBJ2-3|TRBV12-5|many|TRBD1
TGTGCTAGTGGCTATTTGCCGGACGGGACAGGGAAGGCAGATACGCAGTATTTT
CASGYLPDGTGKADTQYF
>TRBJ2-7|TRBV29-1|few|.
TGCAGCGTTGGAGATGGAGACTACGAGCAGTACTTC
CSVGDGDYEQYF
>TRBJ2-1|TRBV3-1|many|TRBD2
TGTGCCAGCAGCCAAGTCTCGCGACTAGCGGGAGTAGATGAGCAGTTCTTC
CASSQVSRLAGVDEQFF
>TRBJ1-1|TRBV30|.|.
TGTGCCTGGAAGGGTTCTAAAGACACTGAAGCTTTCTTT
CAWKGSKDTEAFF
>TRBJ2-7|TRBV28|.|.
TGTGCCAGCAGTTTTAGTCTTAGCCACTGGAGCTCCTACGAGCAGTACTTC
CASSFSLSHWSSYEQYF
>TRBJ1-1|TRBV7-6|.|.
TGTGCCAGCGGAACGTTAGAAACTGAAGCTTTCTTT
CASGTLETEAFF
>TRBJ2-3|TRBV11-3|many|TRBD2
TGTGCCAGCAGCACGGGGACTAGCGGAGTCAGCACAGATACGCAGTATTTT
CASSTGTSGVSTDTQYF
>TRBJ1-4|TRBV12-3/TRBV12-4|.|.
TGTGCCAGCAGTTTAGTTGGTTCGACTAATGAAAAACTGTTTTTT
CASSLVGSTNEKLFF
>TRBJ2-5|TRBV5-4|.|.
TGTGCCAGCAGCTTGGGAGGGTTTGTAGAGACCCAGTACTTC
CASSLGGFVETQYF
>TRBJ1-5|TRBV30|.|TRBD1
TGTGCCGTTGACAGGGGGTGCTCCAATCAGCCCCAGCATTTT
CAVDRGCSNQPQHF
>TRBJ2-1|TRBV12-3/TRBV12-4|many|.
TGTGCCAGCAGGGAGGGGGGTATCTACAATGAGCAGTTCTTC
CASREGGIYNEQFF
>TRBJ2-2|TRBV20-1|.|.
TGCAGTGCTAGAGATCGGATCAGAACGAACACCGGGGAGCTGTTTTTT
CSARDRIRTNTGELFF
>TRBJ2-3|TRBV7-2|.|TRBD1
TGTGCCAGCAGCCGTACAGGGGGCGCGCAGTATTTT
CASSRTGGAQYF
>TRBJ2-1|TRBV28|.|TRBD1
TGTGCCAGCAGTCCCGATCGACAGGGGTACAATGAGCAGTTCTTC
CASSPDRQGYNEQFF
>TRBJ1-4|TRBV29-1|.|TRBD1
TGCAGCGTTGCGGGGACAGGGCGTAATGAAAAACTGTTTTTT
CSVAGTGRNEKLFF
>TRBJ2-7|TRBV3-1|few|.
TGTGCCAGCAGCCCCCAGGGGGTAGCGGGATTGTACGAGCAGTACTTC
CASSPQGVAGLYEQYF
>TRBJ2-3|TRBV30|few|.
TGTGCCTGGAATCCCGCAGATACGCAGTATTTT
CAWNPADTQYF
>TRBJ1-1|TRBV5-5|few|TRBD1
TGTGCCAGCAGCCAGGACAGGACGTTCTCTGAAGCTTTCTTT
CASSQDRTFSEAFF
>TRBJ2-5|TRBV27|.|.
TGTGCCAGCAGTATAATACCGGGAGCCTGGGGGACCCAGTACTTC
CASSIIPGAWGTQYF
>TRBJ2-3|TRBV5-1|few|.
TGCGCCAGCAGCACGGCTAGCGACGGGGGCACAGATACGCAGTATTTT
CASSTASDGGTDTQYF